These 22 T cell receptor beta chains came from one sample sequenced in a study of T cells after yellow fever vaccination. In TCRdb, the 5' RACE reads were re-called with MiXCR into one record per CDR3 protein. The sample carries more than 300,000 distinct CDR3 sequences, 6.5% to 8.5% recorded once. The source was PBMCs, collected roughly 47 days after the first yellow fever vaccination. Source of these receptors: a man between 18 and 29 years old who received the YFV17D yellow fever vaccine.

Written as DNA, the CDR3 is TGTGCCAGCAGTTTGGGACCTTCCCCAACCATATATTTT. Protein sequence: CASSLGPSPTIYF. The V and J genes are TRBV12-3 or TRBV12-4 and TRBJ1-3; tentatively, D is TRBD1 (5 bases). Trimming took 3 bases from V and 10 from J, leaving 13 bases between them. The CDR3 runs 13 residues.

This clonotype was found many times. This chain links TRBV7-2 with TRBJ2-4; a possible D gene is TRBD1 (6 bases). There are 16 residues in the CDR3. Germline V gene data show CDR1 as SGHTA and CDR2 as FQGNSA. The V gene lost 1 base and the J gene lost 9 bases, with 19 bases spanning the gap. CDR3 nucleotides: TGTGCCAGCAGCTTAGTAACCGGCCTACAGGGTGGCATTCAGTACTTC. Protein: CASSLVTGLQGGIQYF.

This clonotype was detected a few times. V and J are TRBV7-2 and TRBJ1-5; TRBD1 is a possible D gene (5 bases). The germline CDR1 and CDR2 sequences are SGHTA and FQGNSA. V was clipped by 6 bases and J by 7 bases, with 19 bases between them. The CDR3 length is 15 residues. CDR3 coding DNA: TGTGCCAGCAGTCAGTCGGTGGGGGTTTGGCAGCCCCAGCATTTT. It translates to CASSQSVGVWQPQHF. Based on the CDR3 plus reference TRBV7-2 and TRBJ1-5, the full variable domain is GAGVSQSPSNKVTEKGKDVELRCDPISGHTALYWYRQSLGQGLEFLIYFQGNSAPDKSGLPSDRFSAERTGGSVSTLTIQRTQQEDSAVYLCASSQSVGVWQPQHFGDGTRLSIL.

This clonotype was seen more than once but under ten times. The CDR3: CASSLIRAVGTGELFF. In nucleotides, the CDR3 is TGCGCCAGCAGCTTGATAAGGGCGGTGGGGACCGGGGAGCTGTTTTTT. The V gene is TRBV5-1, the J gene TRBJ2-2; D ambiguous. The CDR3 runs to 16 residues. Trimming shortened V by 1 base and J by 5 bases, and 15 bases separated the two germline ends. CDR1 SGHRS and CDR2 YFSETQ come from the germline V gene.

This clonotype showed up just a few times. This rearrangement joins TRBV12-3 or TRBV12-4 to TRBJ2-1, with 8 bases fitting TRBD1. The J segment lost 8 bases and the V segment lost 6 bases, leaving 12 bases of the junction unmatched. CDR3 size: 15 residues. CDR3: CASSAGGEGSDEQFF. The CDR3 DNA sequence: TGTGCCAGCAGCGCAGGGGGCGAGGGCAGTGATGAGCAGTTCTTC.

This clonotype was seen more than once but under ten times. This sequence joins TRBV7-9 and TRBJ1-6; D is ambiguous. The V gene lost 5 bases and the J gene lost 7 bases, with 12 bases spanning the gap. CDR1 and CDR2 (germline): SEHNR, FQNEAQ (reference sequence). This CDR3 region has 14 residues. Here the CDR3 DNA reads TGTGCCAGCAGCCCTAGAGGAGGGAATTCACCCCTCCACTTT. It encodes CASSPRGGNSPLHF.

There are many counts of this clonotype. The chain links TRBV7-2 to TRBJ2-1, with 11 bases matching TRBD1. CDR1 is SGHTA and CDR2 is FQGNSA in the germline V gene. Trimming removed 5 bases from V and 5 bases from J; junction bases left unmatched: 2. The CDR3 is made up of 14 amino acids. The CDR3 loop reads CASSRDRGNNEQFF. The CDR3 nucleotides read TGTGCCAGCAGCCGGGACAGGGGGAACAATGAGCAGTTCTTC.

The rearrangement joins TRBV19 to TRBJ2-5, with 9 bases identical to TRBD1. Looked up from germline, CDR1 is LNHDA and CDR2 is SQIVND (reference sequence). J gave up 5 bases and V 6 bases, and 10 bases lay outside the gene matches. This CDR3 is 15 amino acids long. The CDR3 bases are TGTGCCAGTAGCCAAGGGGACAGGGCGGGGGAGACCCAGTACTTC. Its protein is CASSQGDRAGETQYF.

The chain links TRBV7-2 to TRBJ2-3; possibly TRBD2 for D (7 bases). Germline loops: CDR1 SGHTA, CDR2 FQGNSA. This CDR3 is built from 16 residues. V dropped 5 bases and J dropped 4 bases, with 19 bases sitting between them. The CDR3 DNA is TGTGCCAGCAGCGCTTCTGGGGGGGGCCGTTCAGATACGCAGTATTTT. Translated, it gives CASSASGGGRSDTQYF.

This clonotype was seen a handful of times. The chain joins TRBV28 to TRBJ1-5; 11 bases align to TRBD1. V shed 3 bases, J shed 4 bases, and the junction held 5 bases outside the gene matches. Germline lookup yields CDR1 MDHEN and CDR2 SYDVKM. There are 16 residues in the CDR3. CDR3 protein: CASSFPDRGLNQPQHF. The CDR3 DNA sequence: TGTGCCAGCAGTTTCCCGGACAGGGGGCTAAATCAGCCCCAGCATTTT.

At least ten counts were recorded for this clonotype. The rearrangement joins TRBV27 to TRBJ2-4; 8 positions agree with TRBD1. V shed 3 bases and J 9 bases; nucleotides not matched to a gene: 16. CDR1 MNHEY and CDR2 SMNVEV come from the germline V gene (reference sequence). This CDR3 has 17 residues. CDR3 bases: TGTGCCAGCAGTTTCACCGTCAGGGGGCGCTTTTCTGGCATTCAGTACTTC. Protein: CASSFTVRGRFSGIQYF.

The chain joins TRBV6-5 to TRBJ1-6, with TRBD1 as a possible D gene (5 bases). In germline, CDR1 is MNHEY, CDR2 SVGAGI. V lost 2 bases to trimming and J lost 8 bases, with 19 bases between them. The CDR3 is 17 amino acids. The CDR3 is CASSYGVGARRDSPLHF. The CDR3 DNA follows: TGTGCCAGCAGTTACGGTGTAGGGGCCAGGAGGGATTCACCCCTCCACTTT.

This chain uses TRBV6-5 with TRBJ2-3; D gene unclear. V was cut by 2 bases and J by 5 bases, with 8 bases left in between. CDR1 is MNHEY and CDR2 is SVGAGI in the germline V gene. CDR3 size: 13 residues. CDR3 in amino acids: CASSYTGGDTQYF. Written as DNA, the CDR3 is TGTGCCAGCAGTTACACTGGTGGAGATACGCAGTATTTT.

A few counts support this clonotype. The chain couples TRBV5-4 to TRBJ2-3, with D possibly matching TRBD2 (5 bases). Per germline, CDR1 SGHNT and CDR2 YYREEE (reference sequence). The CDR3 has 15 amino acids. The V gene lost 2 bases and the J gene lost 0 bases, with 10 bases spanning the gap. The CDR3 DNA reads TGTGCCAGCAGCTTACGTTGGGAGAGCACAGATACGCAGTATTTT. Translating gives CASSLRWESTDTQYF. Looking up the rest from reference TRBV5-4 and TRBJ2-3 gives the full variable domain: ETGVTQSPTHLIKTRGQQVTLRCSSQSGHNTVSWYQQALGQGPQFIFQYYREEENGRGNFPPRFSGLQFPNYSSELNVNALELDDSALYLCASSLRWESTDTQYFGPGTRLTVL.

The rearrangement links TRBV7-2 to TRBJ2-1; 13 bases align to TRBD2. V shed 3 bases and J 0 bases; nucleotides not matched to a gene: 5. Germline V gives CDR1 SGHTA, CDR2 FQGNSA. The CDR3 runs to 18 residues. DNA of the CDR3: TGTGCCAGCAGCTTCCCACTAGCGGGGGGGAGCTCCTACAATGAGCAGTTCTTC. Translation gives CASSFPLAGGSSYNEQFF.

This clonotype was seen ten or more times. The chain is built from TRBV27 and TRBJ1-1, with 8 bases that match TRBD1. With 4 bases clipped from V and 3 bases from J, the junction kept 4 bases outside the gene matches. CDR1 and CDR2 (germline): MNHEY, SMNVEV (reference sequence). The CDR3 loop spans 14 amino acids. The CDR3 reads CASSSQGADTEAFF. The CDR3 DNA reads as TGTGCCAGCAGTTCCCAGGGGGCAGACACTGAAGCTTTCTTT.

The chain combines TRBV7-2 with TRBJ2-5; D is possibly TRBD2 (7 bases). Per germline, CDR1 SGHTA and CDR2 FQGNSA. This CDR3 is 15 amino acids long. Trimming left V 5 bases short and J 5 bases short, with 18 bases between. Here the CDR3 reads CASSRGGASRETQYF. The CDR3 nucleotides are TGTGCCAGCAGCAGGGGGGGGGCCTCCCGGGAGACCCAGTACTTC.

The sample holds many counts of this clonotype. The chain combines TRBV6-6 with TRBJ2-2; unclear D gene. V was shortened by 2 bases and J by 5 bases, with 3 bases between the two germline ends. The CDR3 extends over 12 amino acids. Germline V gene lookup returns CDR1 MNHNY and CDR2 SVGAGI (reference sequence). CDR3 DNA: TGTGCCAGCAGTTACCTAACCGGGGAGCTGTTTTTT. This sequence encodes CASSYLTGELFF.

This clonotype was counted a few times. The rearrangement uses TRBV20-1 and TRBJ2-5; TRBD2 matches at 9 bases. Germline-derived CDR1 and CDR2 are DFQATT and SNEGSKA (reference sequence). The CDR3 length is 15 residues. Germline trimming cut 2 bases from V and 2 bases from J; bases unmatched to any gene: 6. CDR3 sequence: CSARKGLAGQETQYF. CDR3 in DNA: TGCAGTGCTAGAAAGGGTCTAGCGGGGCAAGAGACCCAGTACTTC.

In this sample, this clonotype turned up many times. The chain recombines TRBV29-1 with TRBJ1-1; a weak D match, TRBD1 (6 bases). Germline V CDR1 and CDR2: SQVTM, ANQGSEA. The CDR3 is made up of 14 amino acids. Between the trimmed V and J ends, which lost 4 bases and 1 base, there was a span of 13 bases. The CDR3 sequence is CSVATGTRNTEAFF. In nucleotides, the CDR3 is TGCAGCGTTGCGACCGGGACAAGGAACACTGAAGCTTTCTTT.

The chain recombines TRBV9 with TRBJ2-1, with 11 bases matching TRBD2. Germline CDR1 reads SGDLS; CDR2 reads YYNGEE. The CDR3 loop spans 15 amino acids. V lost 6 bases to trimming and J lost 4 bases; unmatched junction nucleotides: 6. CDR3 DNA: TGTGCCAGCACCCCGGGACTAGCGGCTTACAATGAGCAGTTCTTC. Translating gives CASTPGLAAYNEQFF. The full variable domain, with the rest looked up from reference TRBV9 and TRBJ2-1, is DSGVTQTPKHLITATGQRVTLRCSPRSGDLSVYWYQQSLDQGLQFLIQYYNGEERAKGNILERFSAQQFPDLHSELNLSSLELGDSALYFCASTPGLAAYNEQFFGPGTRLTVL.

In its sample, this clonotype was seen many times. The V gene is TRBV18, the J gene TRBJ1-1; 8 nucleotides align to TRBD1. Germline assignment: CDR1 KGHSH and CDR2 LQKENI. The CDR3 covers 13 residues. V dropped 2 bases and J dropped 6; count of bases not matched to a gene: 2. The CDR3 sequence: CASSPTTGAEAFF. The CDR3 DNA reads TGTGCCAGCTCACCAACGACAGGGGCTGAAGCTTTCTTT.